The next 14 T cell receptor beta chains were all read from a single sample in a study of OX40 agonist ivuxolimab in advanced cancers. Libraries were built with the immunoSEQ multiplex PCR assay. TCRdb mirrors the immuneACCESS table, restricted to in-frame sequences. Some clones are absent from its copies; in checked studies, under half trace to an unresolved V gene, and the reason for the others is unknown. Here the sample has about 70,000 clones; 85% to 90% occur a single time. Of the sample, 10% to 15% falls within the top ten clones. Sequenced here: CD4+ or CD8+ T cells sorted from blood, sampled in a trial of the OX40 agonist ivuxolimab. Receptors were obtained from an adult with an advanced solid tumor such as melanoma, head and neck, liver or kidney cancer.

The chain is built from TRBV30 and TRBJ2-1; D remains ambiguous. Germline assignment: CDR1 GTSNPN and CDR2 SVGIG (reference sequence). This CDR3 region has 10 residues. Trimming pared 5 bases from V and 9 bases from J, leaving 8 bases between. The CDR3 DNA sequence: TGTGCCTGGGCAGTGGGTGAGCAGTTCTTC. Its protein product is CAWAVGEQFF.

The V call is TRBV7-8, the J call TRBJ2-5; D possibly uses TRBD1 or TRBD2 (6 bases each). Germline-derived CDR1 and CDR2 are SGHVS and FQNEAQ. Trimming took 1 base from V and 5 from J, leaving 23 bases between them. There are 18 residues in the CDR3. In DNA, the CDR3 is TGTGCCAGCAGCTTAGAGGTTACAGGGACTCCAATCGGGGAGACCCAGTACTTC. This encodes CASSLEVTGTPIGETQYF.

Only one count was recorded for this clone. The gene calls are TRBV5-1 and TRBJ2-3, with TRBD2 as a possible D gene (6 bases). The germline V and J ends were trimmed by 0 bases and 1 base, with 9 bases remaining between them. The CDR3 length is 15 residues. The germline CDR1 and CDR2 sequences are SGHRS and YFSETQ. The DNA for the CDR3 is TGCGCCAGCAGCTTGGTGGGGGAGGGCACAGATACGCAGTATTTT. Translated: CASSLVGEGTDTQYF.

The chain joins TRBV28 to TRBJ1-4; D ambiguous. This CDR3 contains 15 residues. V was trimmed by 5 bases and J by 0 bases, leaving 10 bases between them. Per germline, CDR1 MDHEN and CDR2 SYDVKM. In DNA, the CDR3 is TGTGCCAGCAGTCCTCCGGGATCAACTAATGAAAAACTGTTTTTT. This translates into CASSPPGSTNEKLFF.

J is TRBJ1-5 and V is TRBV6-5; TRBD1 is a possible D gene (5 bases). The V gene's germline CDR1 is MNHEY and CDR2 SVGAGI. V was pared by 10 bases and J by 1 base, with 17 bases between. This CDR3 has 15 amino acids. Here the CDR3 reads CATGVSGTSNQPQHF. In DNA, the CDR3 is TGTGCCACCGGTGTGAGTGGGACGAGCAATCAGCCCCAGCATTTT.

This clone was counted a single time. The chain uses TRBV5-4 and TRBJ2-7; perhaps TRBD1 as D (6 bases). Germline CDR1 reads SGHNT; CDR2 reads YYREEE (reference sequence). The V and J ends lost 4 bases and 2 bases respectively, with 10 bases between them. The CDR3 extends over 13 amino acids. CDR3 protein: CASSADSPYEQYF. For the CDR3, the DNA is TGTGCCAGCAGCGCGGACAGCCCCTACGAGCAGTACTTC.

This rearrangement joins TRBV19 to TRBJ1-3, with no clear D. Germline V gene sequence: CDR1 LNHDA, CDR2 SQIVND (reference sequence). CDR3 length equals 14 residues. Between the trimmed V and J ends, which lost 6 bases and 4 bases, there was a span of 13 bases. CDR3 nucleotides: TGTGCCAGTAGACCCCTGGACGGAGGAAACACCATATATTTT. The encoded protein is CASRPLDGGNTIYF.

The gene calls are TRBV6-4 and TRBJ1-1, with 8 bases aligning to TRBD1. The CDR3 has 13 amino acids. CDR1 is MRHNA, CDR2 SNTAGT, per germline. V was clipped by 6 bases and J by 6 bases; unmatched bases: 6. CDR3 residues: CASRVGQGSEAFF. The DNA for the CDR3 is TGTGCCAGCAGGGTAGGACAGGGCTCTGAAGCTTTCTTT.

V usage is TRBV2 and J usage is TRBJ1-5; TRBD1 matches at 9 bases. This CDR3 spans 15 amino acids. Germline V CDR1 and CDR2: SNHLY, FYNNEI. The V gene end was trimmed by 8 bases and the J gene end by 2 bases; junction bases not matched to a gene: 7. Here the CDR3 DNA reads TGTGCCAGCCGCAGGACAGGGGAGGGCAATCAGCCCCAGCATTTT. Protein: CASRRTGEGNQPQHF. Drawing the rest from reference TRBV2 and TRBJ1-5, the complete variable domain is EPEVTQTPSHQVTQMGQEVILRCVPISNHLYFYWYRQILGQKVEFLVSFYNNEISEKSEIFDDQFSVERPDGSNFTLKIRSTKLEDSAMYFCASRRTGEGNQPQHFGDGTRLSIL.

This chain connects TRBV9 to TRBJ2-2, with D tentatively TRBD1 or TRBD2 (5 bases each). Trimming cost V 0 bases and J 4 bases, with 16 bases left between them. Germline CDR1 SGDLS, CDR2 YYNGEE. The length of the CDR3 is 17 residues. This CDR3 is CASSVAPQGVSTGELFF. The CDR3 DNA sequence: TGTGCCAGCAGCGTAGCCCCCCAGGGAGTTTCCACCGGGGAGCTGTTTTTT.

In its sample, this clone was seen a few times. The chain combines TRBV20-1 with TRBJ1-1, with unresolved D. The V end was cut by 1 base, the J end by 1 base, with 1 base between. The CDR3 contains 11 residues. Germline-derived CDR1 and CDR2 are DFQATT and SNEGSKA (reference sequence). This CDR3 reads CSARGNTEAFF. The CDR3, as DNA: TGCAGTGCTAGAGGGAACACTGAAGCTTTCTTT.

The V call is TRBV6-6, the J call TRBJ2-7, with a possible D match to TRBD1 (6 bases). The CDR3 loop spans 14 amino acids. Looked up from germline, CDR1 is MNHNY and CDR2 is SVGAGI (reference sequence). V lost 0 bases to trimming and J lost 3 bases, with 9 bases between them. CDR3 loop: CASSYSRGSYEQYF. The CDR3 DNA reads TGTGCCAGCAGTTACTCCAGGGGCAGCTACGAGCAGTACTTC.

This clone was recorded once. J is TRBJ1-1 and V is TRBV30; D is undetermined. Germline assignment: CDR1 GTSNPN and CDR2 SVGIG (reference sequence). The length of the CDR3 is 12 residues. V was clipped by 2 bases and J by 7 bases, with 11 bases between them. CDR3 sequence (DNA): TGTGCCTGGAGTCCGTTGGTGGGTGAAGCTTTCTTT. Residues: CAWSPLVGEAFF.

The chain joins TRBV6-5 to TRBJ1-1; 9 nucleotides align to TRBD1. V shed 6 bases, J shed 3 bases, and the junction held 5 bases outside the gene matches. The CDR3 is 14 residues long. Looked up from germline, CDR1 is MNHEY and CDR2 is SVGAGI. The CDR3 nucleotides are TGTGCCAGCAGGCACCGGGACAGGGACACTGAAGCTTTCTTT. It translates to CASRHRDRDTEAFF.